Many counts were recorded for the clone carrying this TCR beta chain. Antigen: not known. This entry comes from a study of T cell repertoires in cytomegalovirus infection. Study-level information: Indicated by public TCR beta signatures were CMV infection and matching HLA type. Study conclusions and caveats: Clonotype analysis showed dominance of the ex vivo response by HLA-C-restricted CMV-specific TCR beta clonotypes. Totalled public TCR beta family frequency picked out people who carried CMV plus the relevant HLA.

Germline-derived CDR1 and CDR2 are SGHTA and FQGNSA. The J segment lost 8 bases and the V segment lost 1 base, leaving 10 bases of the junction unmatched. The CDR3 has 15 residues. TCRdb fed the reads into MiXCR, producing one record per CDR3 protein. The sample includes about 260,000 distinct CDR3 sequences, roughly 10% of them seen just once. Material for sequencing was PBMCs. The sequence was obtained from a human donor in good health (CMV status not recorded). Some clones in this sample may be carry-over from other donors' samples. This chain joins TRBV7-2 and TRBJ1-2, with 7 nucleotides matching TRBD1. As DNA, the CDR3 is TGTGCCAGCAGCTTAGGCGGAGGGGGCCCGAGAGGCTACACCTTC. It translates to CASSLGGGGPRGYTF.